What follows are 16 T cell receptor beta chains derived from one specimen sequenced in a study of T cell responses to AZD1222 COVID-19 vaccine. Clones were read by immunoSEQ multiplex PCR, and TCRdb kept only the in-frame ones, dropping some. The table lists 150,000 to 200,000 clones, about nine tenths of them singletons. The material sequenced was peripheral blood, taken 28 days after the second AZD1222 dose. These receptors were taken from an adult who received the AZD1222 COVID-19 vaccine.

The chain has TRBV4-1 and TRBJ2-1; D not certain. In germline, CDR1 is MGHRA, CDR2 YSYEKL. V was trimmed by 1 base and J by 5 bases, leaving 9 bases between them. The CDR3 loop spans 14 amino acids. The CDR3 here is CASSQVGSDNEQFF. The DNA of the CDR3 is TGCGCCAGCAGCCAAGTCGGTTCCGACAATGAGCAGTTCTTC.

This clone qualifies as medium-sized. The same CDR3 can be traced to other DNA sequences in this sample. The chain links TRBV5-5 to TRBJ2-7; no reliable D call. Per germline, CDR1 SGHKS and CDR2 YYEKEE (reference sequence). Trimming took 0 bases from V and 1 from J, leaving 5 bases between them. This CDR3 comprises 13 residues. CDR3 in DNA: TGTGCCAGCAGCTTGGCGACTTCCTACGAGCAGTACTTC. This encodes CASSLATSYEQYF.

V and J are TRBV5-1 and TRBJ1-1; 12 bases map to TRBD1. The trim removed 5 bases at V and 7 bases at J, leaving 6 bases unmatched. Germline loops: CDR1 SGHRS, CDR2 YFSETQ. The CDR3 runs 14 residues. The CDR3 here is CASSPGQGAVEAFF. CDR3 DNA sequence: TGCGCCAGCAGTCCGGGACAGGGGGCGGTTGAAGCTTTCTTT.

The genes are TRBV3-1 (or the pseudogene TRBV3-2) and TRBJ2-7, with TRBD1 matching over 7 bases. The CDR3 is 14 residues long. Germline CDR1 and CDR2: LGHDT and YNNKEL (reference sequence). J was trimmed by 2 bases and V by 6 bases; bases with no gene match: 7. For the CDR3, the DNA is TGTGCCAGCAGGAAGGGCACAGGGGCCTACGAGCAGTACTTC. Its protein product is CASRKGTGAYEQYF.

This sequence joins TRBV2 and TRBJ2-5; weak D call: TRBD1 (5 bases). V was trimmed by 3 bases and J by 5 bases, leaving 10 bases between them. The CDR3 is made up of 13 amino acids. Germline lookup yields CDR1 SNHLY and CDR2 FYNNEI. CDR3 in DNA: TGTGCCAGCAGTGATAGGGGTTGGGAGACCCAGTACTTC. As protein: CASSDRGWETQYF.

This clone appeared a few times. The chain is built from TRBV27 and TRBJ1-1; D unresolved. Between the trimmed V and J ends, which lost 6 bases and 5 bases, there was a span of 13 bases. Germline CDR1 MNHEY, CDR2 SMNVEV (reference sequence). The CDR3 spans 13 residues. Written as DNA, the CDR3 is TGTGCCAGCAGCCTAACCGGGAGGACTGAAGCTTTCTTT. Translated, it gives CASSLTGRTEAFF.

CDR3 sequence (DNA): TGTGCCAGCAGAACCGGGGAGAGTAATCAGCCCCAGCATTTT. It translates to CASRTGESNQPQHF. This sequence joins TRBV7-3 and TRBJ1-5; D is undetermined. The CDR3 covers 14 residues. Germline values: CDR1 SGHTA, CDR2 FQGTGA. The V and J ends lost 6 bases and 4 bases respectively, with 13 bases between them.

The V call is TRBV24-1, the J call TRBJ2-3, with 7 bases that match TRBD2. The CDR3 sequence is 14 residues long. From germline, CDR1 is KGHDR and CDR2 SFDVKD. J lost 4 bases, V lost 4 bases, and 4 bases had no gene match. The CDR3 spells CATSDVGGPDTQYF. DNA of the CDR3: TGTGCCACCAGTGACGTGGGAGGGCCAGATACGCAGTATTTT.

CDR3 in DNA: TGTGCCAGCACCATGACAGGGAGCCTCTCTGGAAACACCATATATTTT. Protein: CASTMTGSLSGNTIYF. This sequence joins TRBV2 and TRBJ1-3; 7 bases agree with TRBD1. CDR3 size: 16 residues. With 7 bases clipped from V and 0 bases from J, the junction kept 9 bases outside the gene matches. Germline V gene lookup returns CDR1 SNHLY and CDR2 FYNNEI.

The chain couples TRBV7-9 to TRBJ2-3, with 10 bases lining up with TRBD2. Germline-derived CDR1 and CDR2 are SEHNR and FQNEAQ (reference sequence). This CDR3 contains 16 residues. V gave up 4 bases and J gave up 1 base; unmatched junction bases: 5. In DNA, the CDR3 is TGTGCCAGCAGCTCCGCCGGACTAGCGGGCACAGATACGCAGTATTTT. Translated: CASSSAGLAGTDTQYF.

This clone turned up a few times. V gene TRBV27 combines with J gene TRBJ2-7; the D gene is possibly TRBD1 (5 bases). Trimming cost V 6 bases and J 7 bases, with 16 bases left between them. Germline V gene lookup returns CDR1 MNHEY and CDR2 SMNVEV (reference sequence). The CDR3 runs to 13 residues. The CDR3: CASRFTTAFEQYF. The CDR3 DNA is TGTGCCAGCAGGTTCACGACAGCCTTTGAGCAGTACTTC.

The V call is TRBV5-1, the J call TRBJ2-7; D gene unclear. The germline V and J ends were trimmed by 0 bases and 4 bases, with 8 bases remaining between them. CDR1 and CDR2 (germline): SGHRS, YFSETQ. The CDR3 is 13 amino acids. CDR3 region: CASSLATFYEQYF. CDR3 coding DNA: TGCGCCAGCAGCTTGGCCACATTTTACGAGCAGTACTTC.

V gene TRBV28 combines with J gene TRBJ1-5, with D perhaps matching TRBD1 (5 bases). The CDR3 loop spans 14 amino acids. Germline-derived CDR1 and CDR2 are MDHEN and SYDVKM. Trimming cost V 3 bases and J 6 bases, with 12 bases left between them. The DNA for the CDR3 is TGTGCCAGCAGTTTGGGCAGGGTTCCTCAGCCCCAGCATTTT. Translated: CASSLGRVPQPQHF.

J is TRBJ2-1 and V is TRBV27, with 8 bases identical to TRBD1. Germline V gene data show CDR1 as MNHEY and CDR2 as SMNVEV (reference sequence). With 5 bases clipped from V and 4 bases from J, the junction kept 7 bases outside the gene matches. This CDR3 has 15 amino acids. The CDR3 nucleotides are TGTGCCAGCAGTCTCACCCGGGACAGGTACAATGAGCAGTTCTTC. Protein: CASSLTRDRYNEQFF.

This clone has only one observation. The chain links TRBV6-5 to TRBJ2-7; D is possibly TRBD2 (6 bases). The CDR3 consists of 13 residues. The germline V gene has CDR1 MNHEY and CDR2 SVGAGI. V gave up 6 bases and J gave up 1 base, with 10 bases separating them. DNA for the CDR3: TGTGCCAGCAGGGAGGGGAGTTCCTACGAGCAGTACTTC. The encoded protein is CASREGSSYEQYF.

The genes are TRBV19 and TRBJ2-2, with D possibly TRBD1 on 5 matching bases. The CDR3 has 14 amino acids. Deletions cut 3 bases from V and 8 bases from J, with 13 bases between. Germline CDR1 and CDR2: LNHDA and SQIVND (reference sequence). The CDR3 DNA reads as TGTGCCAGTAGTATGCAGGGTACTACTGGGGAGCTGTTTTTT. Translation gives CASSMQGTTGELFF.